The 16 T cell receptor beta chains below were found in one sample sequenced in a study of cytomegalovirus exposure and HLA in healthy donors. Researchers ran the PCR with 60 Vbeta and 13 Jbeta primers. TCRdb's copy holds only in-frame clones and misses some; the assay was immunoSEQ multiplex PCR. The sample holds about 120,000 clones; over 60% are singletons and the top ten take over 1.5%. Sequencing used PBMCs. The receptors were sampled from a man in his late teens or twenties in good health and CMV-seronegative.

About this clone: In the same sample, other DNA sequences code for this CDR3. The genes are TRBV29-1 and TRBJ1-2, with unresolved D. The CDR3 spans 11 residues. The V gene's germline CDR1 is SQVTM and CDR2 ANQGSEA. Trimming left V 4 bases short and J 5 bases short, with 8 bases between. The CDR3 loop is CSVGTGYGYTF. The DNA of the CDR3 is TGCAGCGTTGGGACGGGGTATGGCTACACCTTC.

This clone was seen once. The chain combines TRBV29-1 with TRBJ2-1, with 14 bases fitting TRBD2. Trimming at V came to 1 base and at J to 2 bases, leaving 13 bases not matched to a gene. This CDR3 is 20 amino acids long. CDR1 and CDR2 (germline): SQVTM, ANQGSEA. In DNA, the CDR3 is TGCAGCGTTGAAGGGAGACTAGCGGGGGGGTTCGGGCGGGCCTACAATGAGCAGTTCTTC. Amino acid sequence: CSVEGRLAGGFGRAYNEQFF.

The V and J genes are TRBV6-1 and TRBJ1-5; D is uncertain. V dropped 4 bases and J dropped 4 bases, with 8 bases sitting between them. This CDR3 region has 13 residues. CDR1 and CDR2 (germline): MNHNS, SASEGT. The CDR3 protein is CASSVDFNQPQHF. Written as DNA, the CDR3 is TGTGCCAGCAGTGTAGATTTTAATCAGCCCCAGCATTTT.

Details on this clone: The same CDR3 arises from other DNA sequences in this sample as well. The chain combines TRBV4-1 with TRBJ2-7; D perhaps matches TRBD1 (6 bases). The ends were cut back, 3 bases at V and 5 bases at J, with 17 bases in the middle. Germline loops: CDR1 MGHRA, CDR2 YSYEKL. This CDR3 spans 15 amino acids. CDR3 residues: CASSQTQGPRNEQYF. The CDR3 region has the DNA TGCGCCAGCAGCCAGACACAGGGCCCTAGGAACGAGCAGTACTTC.

V gene TRBV11-2 combines with J gene TRBJ2-7; the match to TRBD1 covers 7 bases. Germline-derived CDR1 and CDR2 are SGHAT and FQNNGV. Trimming cost V 7 bases and J 2 bases; bases outside gene matches: 14. CDR3 length: 16 amino acids. Here the CDR3 reads CASIILGRGLPYEQYF. In DNA, the CDR3 is TGTGCCAGCATCATCTTAGGTAGGGGGCTGCCCTACGAGCAGTACTTC.

J is TRBJ1-1 and V is TRBV6-1; 8 bases map to TRBD1. Germline CDR1 MNHNS, CDR2 SASEGT. CDR3 length equals 13 residues. J lost 10 bases, V lost 4 bases, and 8 bases had no gene match. The chain's CDR3 is CASSATGQGRAFF. The CDR3 DNA reads as TGTGCCAGCAGTGCCACCGGACAGGGAAGAGCTTTCTTT.

This clone was seen a single time. V usage is TRBV28 and J usage is TRBJ2-1; D is possibly TRBD2 (5 bases). V gave up 4 bases and J gave up 3 bases, with 13 bases separating them. The CDR3 covers 15 residues. Germline CDR1 reads MDHEN; CDR2 reads SYDVKM. The CDR3 is CASSYGGRGYNEQFF. CDR3 DNA sequence: TGTGCCAGCAGTTACGGTGGGAGAGGCTACAATGAGCAGTTCTTC.

This chain links TRBV5-6 with TRBJ2-5; no clear D gene. Trimming left V 0 bases short and J 10 bases short, with 16 bases between. The CDR3 runs 14 residues. Per the germline V gene, CDR1 is SGHDT and CDR2 is YYEEEE. CDR3 coding DNA: TGTGCCAGCAGCTTGGGACTCCCCTTGCTTGGCCAGTACTTC. Translation gives CASSLGLPLLGQYF.

V usage is TRBV5-1 and J usage is TRBJ2-2; TRBD1 agrees at 7 bases. Germline V CDR1 and CDR2: SGHRS, YFSETQ. The V gene end was trimmed by 0 bases and the J gene end by 2 bases; junction bases not matched to a gene: 4. The CDR3 totals 16 residues. The CDR3 sequence is CASSLVTGVNTGELFF. The DNA of the CDR3 is TGCGCCAGCAGCTTGGTCACAGGGGTCAACACCGGGGAGCTGTTTTTT.

This clone was found a few times. DNA for the CDR3: TGTGCCAGCAGCTCTTCTAGCGGGCCTAACACCGGGGAGCTGTTTTTT. The encoded protein is CASSSSSGPNTGELFF. The genes are TRBV7-9 and TRBJ2-2, with 8 bases lining up with TRBD2. CDR1 is SEHNR and CDR2 is FQNEAQ in the germline V gene (reference sequence). The CDR3 is 16 amino acids. V was clipped by 4 bases and J by 2 bases; unmatched bases: 6.

The chain combines TRBV30 with TRBJ1-2; D is perhaps TRBD1 (6 bases). V was clipped by 7 bases and J by 8 bases, with 14 bases between them. The CDR3 is 11 amino acids. Germline CDR1 and CDR2: GTSNPN and SVGIG (reference sequence). The CDR3 is CALDSTRGYTF. The CDR3 bases are TGTGCCTTGGACAGCACGAGGGGCTACACCTTC.

This chain connects TRBV10-2 to TRBJ2-1; 10 bases match TRBD2. CDR3 length equals 16 residues. Germline V gives CDR1 WSHSY, CDR2 SAAADI. J gave up 7 bases and V 2 bases, and 8 bases lay outside the gene matches. The CDR3 DNA reads as TGCGCCAGCAGTGAGATCAGCGGGGGGGTGAGGAATGAGCAGTTCTTC. Translation gives CASSEISGGVRNEQFF.

A few counts support this clone. The same CDR3 arises from other DNA sequences in this sample as well. This sequence joins TRBV5-4 and TRBJ2-5, with 8 bases fitting TRBD1. This CDR3 is built from 14 residues. The J segment lost 4 bases and the V segment lost 4 bases, leaving 6 bases of the junction unmatched. CDR1 is SGHNT and CDR2 is YYREEE in the germline V gene (reference sequence). Here the CDR3 DNA reads TGTGCCAGCAGCCCTGGACAGGGCCGAGAGACCCAGTACTTC. Residues: CASSPGQGRETQYF.

The chain employs TRBV6-1 and TRBJ1-4; 9 nucleotides line up with TRBD1. This CDR3 has 17 residues. The germline V gene has CDR1 MNHNS and CDR2 SASEGT. The junction had 6 bases not matched to a gene; V was cut back by 1 base and J by 3 bases. The CDR3 bases are TGTGCCAGCAGTGAAGGGGTGGGACAGGGTGCTAATGAAAAACTGTTTTTT. Residues: CASSEGVGQGANEKLFF.

This clone was observed a few times. The rearrangement joins TRBV6-1 to TRBJ2-3; TRBD1 is a possible D gene (5 bases). Germline assignment: CDR1 MNHNS and CDR2 SASEGT. The length of the CDR3 is 13 residues. Deletions cut 5 bases from V and 6 bases from J, with 12 bases between. This chain's CDR3 is CASSFQGTDTQYF. The CDR3 nucleotides read TGTGCCAGCAGTTTTCAGGGTACCGATACGCAGTATTTT.

This chain uses TRBV10-3 with TRBJ2-7; 10 bases fit TRBD2. Germline V gene data show CDR1 as ENHRY and CDR2 as SYGVKD. The ends lost 6 bases at V and 1 base at J; junction bases unmatched: 3. There are 14 residues in the CDR3. The CDR3 DNA reads TGTGCCATCAGCCTAGCGGGGGATTCCTACGAGCAGTACTTC. It codes for CAISLAGDSYEQYF.